What follows are 8 T cell receptor beta chains derived from one specimen sequenced in a study of T cells in Graves' hyperthyroidism and ophthalmopathy. RNA transcripts were the template for amplifying TCR beta CDR3 regions. RT-PCR in the first round (using the HTBI primer set) targeted the TCR CDR3. TCRdb ran MiXCR on the multiplex PCR reads and lists one entry per CDR3 protein. Of roughly 510,000 distinct CDR3 sequences listed, 46% are singletons. Sequenced input: peripheral blood or thyroid tissue (not recorded which). Source of these receptors: an adult woman with Graves' disease, either hyperthyroidism or ophthalmopathy (not recorded which).

This clonotype has only a few counts. V is TRBV7-9 and J is TRBJ2-7; TRBD1 matches at 8 bases. There are 15 residues in the CDR3. The germline gives CDR1 SEHNR, CDR2 FQNEAQ (reference sequence). V trimming: 5 bases; J trimming: 5 bases; junction bases outside the gene matches: 11. The CDR3 spells CASSVATTGADEQYF. The CDR3 region has the DNA TGTGCCAGCAGCGTCGCAACGACAGGGGCGGACGAGCAGTACTTC.

The chain recombines TRBV10-3 with TRBJ1-1; no reliable D call. V lost 2 bases and J lost 5, with 21 bases in between. Per germline, CDR1 ENHRY and CDR2 SYGVKD. CDR3 length equals 17 residues. CDR3 in amino acids: CAISEVGLAGGETEAFF. The CDR3 bases are TGTGCCATCAGTGAGGTTGGGCTAGCGGGAGGAGAGACTGAAGCTTTCTTT.

This chain connects TRBV20-1 to TRBJ2-7; D not resolved. The CDR3 length is 10 residues. With 6 bases removed from V and 5 bases from J, the gap between germline ends came to 8 bases. In germline, CDR1 is DFQATT, CDR2 SNEGSKA (reference sequence). This CDR3 reads CSASRDEQYF. The DNA for the CDR3 is TGCAGTGCCTCAAGGGACGAGCAGTACTTC.

The chain combines TRBV7-9 with TRBJ1-2; a weak D match, TRBD1 (5 bases). This CDR3 region has 14 residues. Trimming stripped 6 bases from V and 4 bases from J, with 15 bases between. In germline, CDR1 is SEHNR, CDR2 FQNEAQ (reference sequence). This CDR3 reads CASSSGGSLYGYTF. The CDR3 DNA sequence: TGTGCCAGCAGTAGTGGGGGTTCCCTCTATGGCTACACCTTC.

To note about this clonotype: Relative to the germline gene, one junction end is altered; a read error may explain this. The genes are TRBV7-7 and TRBJ2-7; D unresolved. CDR1 and CDR2 from the germline V gene are SSHAT and FNYEAQ (reference sequence). The CDR3 length is 11 residues. The CDR3 bases are TGTGCTAGCAGCCTGAAATACGAGCAGTACTTC. Translated: CASSLKYEQYF.

This clonotype occurred many times. The J gene is TRBJ1-4, the V gene TRBV12-3 or TRBV12-4; 8 bases are a match to TRBD1. J was trimmed by 8 bases and V by 2 bases; bases with no gene match: 4. This CDR3 contains 14 residues. The DNA for the CDR3 is TGTGCCAGCAGTTTACGACAGGGGAGAGAAAAACTGTTTTTT. Translation gives CASSLRQGREKLFF.

V and J are TRBV7-3 and TRBJ2-7, with 9 bases aligning to TRBD1. CDR1 and CDR2 (germline): SGHTA, FQGTGA. This CDR3 region has 14 residues. J gave up 7 bases and V 8 bases, and 12 bases lay outside the gene matches. The CDR3 reads CASRPGQGVGEQYF. The DNA for the CDR3 is TGTGCCAGCCGACCGGGACAGGGTGTGGGGGAGCAGTACTTC.

V gene TRBV2 combines with J gene TRBJ2-5; 11 bases map to TRBD2. CDR3 size: 17 residues. The ends lost 5 bases at V and 3 bases at J; junction bases unmatched: 11. Germline assignment: CDR1 SNHLY and CDR2 FYNNEI. CDR3 DNA: TGTGCCAGCAGTTTATCCCCACTAGCGGGAGTAGAAGAGACCCAGTACTTC. This codes for CASSLSPLAGVEETQYF.